The 5 T cell receptor beta chains presented below share a single source sample, sequenced in a study of blood T cell repertoires in COVID-19. Assay: immunoSEQ multiplex PCR; the TCRdb copy retains only in-frame clones and omits some. The table lists around 100,000 clones, approximately 85% of them singletons. Material for sequencing was peripheral blood. The receptors here all came from a woman aged 55-69 years with acute or convalescent COVID-19.

V gene TRBV5-1 combines with J gene TRBJ2-5; 14 bases match TRBD2. Germline values: CDR1 SGHRS, CDR2 YFSETQ. The CDR3 extends over 16 amino acids. J gave up 5 bases and V 4 bases, and 7 bases lay outside the gene matches. In nucleotides, the CDR3 is TGCGCCAGCAGCCCGACTAGCGGGAGGGCCGGGGAGACCCAGTACTTC. This sequence encodes CASSPTSGRAGETQYF.

Only a few counts were recorded for this clone. The chain carries TRBV6-1 and TRBJ2-7; D is unclear. The germline V gene encodes CDR1 MNHNS and CDR2 SASEGT. Trimming removed 3 bases at V and 1 base at J, with 4 bases between. This CDR3 has 12 amino acids. The CDR3 spells CASSESSYEQYV. CDR3 bases: TGTGCCAGCAGTGAGAGTTCCTACGAGCAGTACGTC.

The chain couples TRBV5-3 to TRBJ2-1; 8 nucleotides agree with TRBD2. TRBV5-3 is recorded as an ORF, its role being uncertain. The CDR3 covers 17 residues. The V gene end was trimmed by 0 bases and the J gene end by 2 bases; junction bases not matched to a gene: 7. CDR3 coding DNA: TGTGCCAGAAGCTTGGCTGCCCGGGAGGGCGCCTACAATGAGCAGTTCTTC. It codes for CARSLAAREGAYNEQFF.

The gene calls are TRBV28 and TRBJ1-5; TRBD1 matches 7 bases. Germline values: CDR1 MDHEN, CDR2 SYDVKM. The CDR3 consists of 15 residues. Unmatched junction bases numbered 13, after V lost 7 bases and J lost 7 bases. CDR3 DNA sequence: TGTGCCAGCATCCCGGGACAGACAACCCGGCAGCCCCAGCATTTT. It yields the protein CASIPGQTTRQPQHF.

The V gene is TRBV7-9, the J gene TRBJ1-1; D is possibly TRBD1 (6 bases). V gave up 0 bases and J gave up 6 bases, with 14 bases separating them. Germline V gives CDR1 SEHNR, CDR2 FQNEAQ (reference sequence). This CDR3 has 15 residues. The CDR3 sequence: CASSLAVGGYSEAFF. The CDR3 coding sequence is TGTGCCAGCAGCTTAGCAGTAGGGGGTTACTCTGAAGCTTTCTTT.